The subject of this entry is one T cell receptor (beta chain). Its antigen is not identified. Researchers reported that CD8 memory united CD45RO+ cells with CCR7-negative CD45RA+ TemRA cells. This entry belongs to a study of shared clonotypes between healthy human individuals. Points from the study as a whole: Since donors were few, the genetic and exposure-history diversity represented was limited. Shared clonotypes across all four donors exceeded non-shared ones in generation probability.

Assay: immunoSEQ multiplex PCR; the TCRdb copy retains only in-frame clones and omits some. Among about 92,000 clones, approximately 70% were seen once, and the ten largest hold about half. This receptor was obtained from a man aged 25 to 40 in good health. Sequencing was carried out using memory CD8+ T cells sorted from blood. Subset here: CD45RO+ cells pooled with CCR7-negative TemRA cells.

This CDR3 is CAWSVQVTGETQYF. The CDR3 bases are TGTGCCTGGAGTGTACAAGTAACGGGGGAGACCCAGTACTTC. V gene TRBV30 combines with J gene TRBJ2-5; a possible D gene is TRBD2 (5 bases). The V gene lost 0 bases and the J gene lost 5 bases, with 13 bases spanning the gap. Germline values: CDR1 GTSNPN, CDR2 SVGIG (reference sequence). This CDR3 is built from 14 residues.